Here is one TCR beta chain with its context. No antigen is known for it. TCRdb's copy holds only in-frame clones and misses some; the assay was immunoSEQ multiplex PCR. The sample yields 350,000 to 400,000 clones, approximately 89% seen once. Described treatment: some 20 received Ad26.COV2.S at low or high dose, single or two shots; 5 received placebo; per-sample allocation not given. Sample collection was performed on day 63 after the first vaccine or placebo injection. This sample was included in a study of Ad26.COV2.S vaccination and SARS-CoV-2 variants. About the research overall: Once or twice, 56 days apart, Ad26.COV2.S was delivered intramuscularly. General study findings and limits: Considerable breadth of spike-specific CD8+ and CD4+ T cell responses has reportedly been documented following vaccination.

CDR3 length: 11 amino acids. Trimming cost V 1 base and J 12 bases, with 4 bases left between them. Germline-derived CDR1 and CDR2 are MNHNS and SASEGT. This receptor was obtained from a person aged 18 to 65 who received the Ad26.COV2.S COVID-19 vaccine or a placebo. The input for sequencing was peripheral blood, taken in a trial of Ad26.COV2.S vaccine versus placebo. The rearrangement uses TRBV6-1 and TRBJ1-6; D uncertain. The CDR3 protein is CASSEERPLHF. The CDR3 nucleotides read TGTGCCAGCAGTGAAGAGCGACCCCTCCACTTT.